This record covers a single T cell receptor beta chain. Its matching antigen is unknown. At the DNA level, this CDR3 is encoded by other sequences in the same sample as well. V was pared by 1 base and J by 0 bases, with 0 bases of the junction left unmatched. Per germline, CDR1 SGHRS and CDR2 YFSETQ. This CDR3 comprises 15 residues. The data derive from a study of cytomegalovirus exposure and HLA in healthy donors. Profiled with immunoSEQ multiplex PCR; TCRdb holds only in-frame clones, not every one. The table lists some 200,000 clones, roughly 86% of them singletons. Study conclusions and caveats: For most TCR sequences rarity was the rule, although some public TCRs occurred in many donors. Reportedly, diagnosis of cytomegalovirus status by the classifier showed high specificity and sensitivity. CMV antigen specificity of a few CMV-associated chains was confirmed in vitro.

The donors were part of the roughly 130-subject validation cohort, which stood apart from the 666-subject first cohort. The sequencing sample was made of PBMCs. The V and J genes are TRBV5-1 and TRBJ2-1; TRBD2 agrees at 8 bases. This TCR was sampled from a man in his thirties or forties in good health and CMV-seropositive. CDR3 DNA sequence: TGCGCCAGCAGCTTGAGCGGGAGCTCCTACAATGAGCAGTTCTTC. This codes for CASSLSGSSYNEQFF.